This paragraph covers one T cell receptor (beta chain) sequence. The donors formed part of the roughly 120-subject validation cohort, distinct from the roughly 700-subject first cohort. This CDR3 contains 16 residues. Trimming took off 5 bases at V and 3 bases at J, with 16 bases between the two ends. Germline V gives CDR1 LNHDA, CDR2 SQIVND (reference sequence). These data belong to a study of cytomegalovirus exposure and HLA in healthy donors. Profiled with immunoSEQ multiplex PCR; TCRdb holds only in-frame clones, not every one. This sample has approximately 41,000 clones, with over 80% found just once.

This TCR derives from a man younger than 35 in good health and CMV-seronegative. Source material: PBMCs. The chain recombines TRBV19 with TRBJ1-4; D may be TRBD1 (5 bases). The CDR3 bases are TGTGCCAGTAGTGGTAGAAGGACAATTTCTAATGAAAAACTGTTTTTT. It encodes CASSGRRTISNEKLFF.